Each of the 21 T cell receptor beta chains below was sequenced from the same sample in a study of blood T cell repertoires in COVID-19. The method was immunoSEQ multiplex PCR; TCRdb's version includes in-frame clones alone and lacks a portion of them. The data contain about 220,000 clones, roughly 81% of them singletons. The sequenced material came from peripheral blood. The receptor set was obtained from a man aged 50 or older who had recovered from COVID-19.

The V and J genes are TRBV9 and TRBJ2-1; D remains ambiguous. Deletions cut 3 bases from V and 0 bases from J, with 10 bases between. The CDR3 runs 15 residues. The germline CDR1 and CDR2 sequences are SGDLS and YYNGEE. CDR3 protein: CASSARRGSYNEQFF. CDR3 nucleotide sequence: TGTGCCAGCAGCGCGAGGAGAGGCTCCTACAATGAGCAGTTCTTC.

This rearrangement joins TRBV19 to TRBJ1-2; TRBD1 is a possible D gene (6 bases). Germline V gene lookup returns CDR1 LNHDA and CDR2 SQIVND (reference sequence). Trimming took 9 bases from V and 8 from J, leaving 19 bases between them. The CDR3 runs 13 residues. CDR3 sequence (DNA): TGTGCCAGCCGAATAACAGGGTATAAAGGCTACACCTTC. It translates to CASRITGYKGYTF.

J is TRBJ1-2 and V is TRBV2; the D is unclear. Germline assignment: CDR1 SNHLY and CDR2 FYNNEI. V was shortened by 11 bases and J by 8 bases, with 12 bases between the two germline ends. The CDR3 totals 10 residues. The DNA for the CDR3 is TGTGCCTCTCGGACGGGAGGCTACACCTTC. It translates to CASRTGGYTF.

The rearrangement links TRBV7-2 to TRBJ2-2, with 7 bases lining up with TRBD2. CDR1 and CDR2 from the germline V gene are SGHTA and FQGNSA. The CDR3 has 16 residues. V lost 6 bases to trimming and J lost 1 base; unmatched junction nucleotides: 8. Here the CDR3 reads CASRGWGEGNTGELFF. CDR3 DNA sequence: TGTGCCAGCAGAGGCTGGGGGGAGGGGAACACCGGGGAGCTGTTTTTT.

This chain connects TRBV7-9 to TRBJ1-6; maybe TRBD1 (6 bases). Between the trimmed V and J ends, which lost 2 bases and 7 bases, there was a span of 9 bases. This CDR3 spans 14 amino acids. Germline loops: CDR1 SEHNR, CDR2 FQNEAQ (reference sequence). CDR3 region: CASSLQGPNSPLHF. CDR3 in DNA: TGTGCCAGCAGCTTACAGGGGCCCAATTCACCCCTCCACTTT.

This chain connects TRBV3-1 (or the pseudogene TRBV3-2) to TRBJ2-1, with 11 bases identical to TRBD1. This CDR3 is 14 amino acids long. V shed 5 bases and J 10 bases; nucleotides not matched to a gene: 7. Per germline, CDR1 LGHDT and CDR2 YNNKEL (reference sequence). Here the CDR3 reads CASSLGTGGREQFF. In DNA, the CDR3 is TGTGCCAGCAGCTTGGGGACAGGGGGTCGCGAGCAGTTCTTC.

The chain employs TRBV5-6 and TRBJ1-1; D gene ambiguous. This CDR3 has 14 amino acids. The ends were cut back, 2 bases at V and 0 bases at J, with 8 bases in the middle. The germline V gene has CDR1 SGHDT and CDR2 YYEEEE. CDR3 protein: CASSFIRLNTEAFF. CDR3 nucleotides: TGTGCCAGCAGCTTCATACGGTTGAACACTGAAGCTTTCTTT.

This rearrangement joins TRBV24-1 to TRBJ2-3; 8 bases line up with TRBD2. There are 14 residues in the CDR3. The V segment lost 7 bases and the J segment 2 bases; nucleotides outside the gene matches: 4. CDR1 and CDR2 (germline): KGHDR, SFDVKD. CDR3 amino acids: CATRASGPTDTQYF. The CDR3 DNA is TGTGCCACCAGAGCTAGCGGGCCCACAGATACGCAGTATTTT.

This chain joins TRBV4-2 and TRBJ2-3; 16 positions agree with TRBD2. The V gene end was trimmed by 4 bases and the J gene end by 1 base; junction bases not matched to a gene: 14. The CDR3 has 21 residues. CDR1 and CDR2 (germline): LGHNA, YNFKEQ. The CDR3 nucleotides are TGTGCCAGCAGCCGCCTCCCGGGACTAGCGGGAGGGCCCTCTGGCACAGATACGCAGTATTTT. Protein: CASSRLPGLAGGPSGTDTQYF.

The CDR3 DNA reads TGTGCCACCGGACAGACTAGCAATCAGCCCCAGCATTTT. This sequence encodes CATGQTSNQPQHF. The chain joins TRBV2 to TRBJ1-5, with D perhaps matching TRBD1 (6 bases). V was clipped by 10 bases and J by 0 bases, with 10 bases between them. The length of the CDR3 is 13 residues. Germline CDR1 and CDR2: SNHLY and FYNNEI. Looking up the rest from reference TRBV2 and TRBJ1-5 gives the full variable domain: EPEVTQTPSHQVTQMGQEVILRCVPISNHLYFYWYRQILGQKVEFLVSFYNNEISEKSEIFDDQFSVERPDGSNFTLKIRSTKLEDSAMYFCATGQTSNQPQHFGDGTRLSIL.

This chain connects TRBV5-1 to TRBJ1-3; D gene unclear. The CDR3 covers 15 residues. CDR1 and CDR2 (germline): SGHRS, YFSETQ. The V gene lost 4 bases and the J gene lost 5 bases, with 16 bases spanning the gap. This CDR3 reads CASSGGRTGRNTIYF. The CDR3 nucleotides read TGCGCCAGCAGCGGAGGTCGGACGGGCCGAAACACCATATATTTT.

V usage is TRBV5-1 and J usage is TRBJ2-5; no reliable D call. CDR3 length: 13 residues. Germline V CDR1 and CDR2: SGHRS, YFSETQ. Trimming took 0 bases from V and 2 from J, leaving 5 bases between them. CDR3 coding DNA: TGCGCCAGCAGCTTGGATCCACAAGAGACCCAGTACTTC. Its protein is CASSLDPQETQYF.

This chain links TRBV12-1 with TRBJ2-7; the tabulated D call, TRBD2, remains unverified against the DNA. TRBV12-1 is labeled a pseudogene. CDR3 length equals 18 residues. The CDR3: CASSPRSRLAGVNGEQYF. As DNA, the CDR3 is TGTGCCAGCAGCCCACGAAGCAGACTAGCGGGAGTAAATGGCGAGCAGTACTTC.

CDR3 protein: CASSPYHPDTQYF. The CDR3 DNA reads TGTGCCAGCAGCCCCTATCATCCAGATACGCAGTATTTT. V usage is TRBV11-3 and J usage is TRBJ2-3, with D uncertain. This CDR3 has 13 amino acids. CDR1 is SGHNT and CDR2 is YENEEA in the germline V gene. Trimming took off 5 bases at V and 4 bases at J, with 10 bases between the two ends.

V gene TRBV7-2 combines with J gene TRBJ2-5; 7 bases fit TRBD1. The CDR3 has 14 amino acids. With 1 base clipped from V and 10 bases from J, the junction kept 9 bases outside the gene matches. In germline, CDR1 is SGHTA, CDR2 FQGNSA. The CDR3 region is CASSLGGQAINQYF. CDR3 sequence (DNA): TGTGCCAGCAGCTTAGGCGGACAGGCAATTAACCAGTACTTC.

The chain links TRBV30 to TRBJ1-4; D might be TRBD1 (6 bases). The CDR3 extends over 15 amino acids. Germline-derived CDR1 and CDR2 are GTSNPN and SVGIG (reference sequence). V was cut by 6 bases and J by 4 bases, with 18 bases left in between. This chain's CDR3 is CACPTPGQFNEKLFF. CDR3 bases: TGTGCCTGCCCAACACCGGGACAATTTAATGAAAAACTGTTTTTT. The full variable domain, rest sourced from reference TRBV30 and TRBJ1-4, is SQTIHQWPATLVQPVGSPLSLECTVEGTSNPNLYWYRQAAGRGLQLLFYSVGIGQISSEVPQNLSASRPQDRQFILSSKKLLLSDSGFYLCACPTPGQFNEKLFFGSGTQLSVL.

This chain uses TRBV28 with TRBJ1-2, with D perhaps matching TRBD1 (5 bases). Germline V CDR1 and CDR2: MDHEN, SYDVKM. V was shortened by 3 bases and J by 0 bases, with 11 bases between the two germline ends. The CDR3 extends over 15 amino acids. This chain's CDR3 is CASSFRGSTNYGYTF. The CDR3 coding sequence is TGTGCCAGCAGTTTTCGGGGGTCGACTAACTATGGCTACACCTTC.

The V gene is TRBV28, the J gene TRBJ1-6; 8 positions agree with TRBD1. V trimming: 5 bases; J trimming: 6 bases; junction bases outside the gene matches: 3. This CDR3 is 14 amino acids long. Germline lookup yields CDR1 MDHEN and CDR2 SYDVKM. The CDR3 sequence is CASSIDRGNSPLHF. The CDR3 coding sequence is TGTGCCAGCAGTATAGACAGGGGTAATTCACCCCTCCACTTT.

V is TRBV6-5 and J is TRBJ2-7; 8 nucleotides align to TRBD2. Germline CDR1 MNHEY, CDR2 SVGAGI. The CDR3 is made up of 15 amino acids. The V and J ends lost 0 bases and 3 bases, in that order; junction bases with no gene match: 4. The CDR3 DNA reads as TGTGCCAGCAGTTACTCTTGGAGCGGGAGCTACGAGCAGTACTTC. It translates to CASSYSWSGSYEQYF.

This chain links TRBV7-2 with TRBJ1-2; D is uncertain. This CDR3 comprises 15 residues. The V end was cut by 4 bases, the J end by 0 bases, with 12 bases between. Germline V gives CDR1 SGHTA, CDR2 FQGNSA. Here the CDR3 DNA reads TGTGCCAGCAGCTCAAGCCGGGGAGCTAACTATGGCTACACCTTC. The encoded protein is CASSSSRGANYGYTF.

J is TRBJ2-7 and V is TRBV27; 8 bases match TRBD1. The germline V gene has CDR1 MNHEY and CDR2 SMNVEV (reference sequence). The V gene end was trimmed by 5 bases and the J gene end by 5 bases; junction bases not matched to a gene: 17. There are 17 residues in the CDR3. CDR3 region: CASSIPYGTGLSDEQYF. The CDR3 DNA is TGTGCCAGCAGTATCCCTTACGGGACAGGTTTGTCGGACGAGCAGTACTTC.